In its sample, the clone carrying this T cell receptor beta chain was seen a few times. Antigen: not known. These data are taken from a study of T-cell memory formation after mild COVID-19. General study results and limits: CD4+ clones that contracted lay mainly in CM and EM; CD8+ ones lay in EMRA. Memory from before infection featured some responding clones, which suggests cross-reactive memory joined. In second-wave clones peaking day 37, SARS-CoV-2 specificity remained unconfirmed.

A 5'RACE reaction primed in the constant segment made cDNA libraries of TCR alpha and TCR beta, and these carried sample barcodes and UMIs. TCRdb re-analysed the 5' RACE reads in MiXCR, keeping a single row per CDR3 protein. The sample carries about 150,000 distinct CDR3 sequences, 25% to 40% recorded once. Trimming took off 7 bases at V and 1 base at J, with 10 bases between the two ends. Germline values: CDR1 SGHVS, CDR2 FQNEAQ. The CDR3 contains 13 residues. This chain connects TRBV7-8 to TRBJ1-1; no clear D. Material: PBMCs or a T cell subset sorted from them (not recorded which). The source of this sequence is an adult woman who had mild COVID-19 (a few samples of this study predate the infection). Cell type and time point are not known. Written as DNA, the CDR3 is TGTGCCAGCAACAACTACAGGAACACTGAAGCTTTCTTT. Translating it yields CASNNYRNTEAFF.